The 19 T cell receptor beta chains reported below all come from one sample, sequenced in a study of T cells in Graves' hyperthyroidism and ophthalmopathy. TCR beta CDR3 regions were amplified from RNA. First-round RT-PCR targeting the TCR CDR3 was performed with the HTBI primer set. TCRdb redid the calling of the multiplex PCR reads with MiXCR, one entry per CDR3 protein. Here the sample spans hundreds of thousands of distinct CDR3 sequences, 15% to 20% being singletons. Sequencing used blood. These receptor sequences come from a woman aged 18-29 years with Graves' hyperthyroidism.

The V gene is TRBV18, the J gene TRBJ2-2; possibly TRBD1 or TRBD2 for D (5 bases each). Germline CDR1 reads KGHSH; CDR2 reads LQKENI. The CDR3 is made up of 16 amino acids. V shed 2 bases and J shed 4 bases, with 14 bases lying between them. The CDR3 DNA sequence: TGTGCCAGCTCACCAACAGGTCCCGCGGGCACCGGGGAGCTGTTTTTT. Translated: CASSPTGPAGTGELFF.

This clonotype was counted only a few times. The J gene is TRBJ2-2, the V gene TRBV5-1; tentatively, D is TRBD1 or TRBD2 (5 bases each). Per germline, CDR1 SGHRS and CDR2 YFSETQ. V shed 3 bases and J shed 0 bases, with 24 bases lying between them. The CDR3 covers 20 residues. In nucleotides, the CDR3 is TGCGCCAGCAGCTCCGGGACCCTTCCACAAACCGCCTCGAACACCGGGGAGCTGTTTTTT. Its translation: CASSSGTLPQTASNTGELFF.

This clonotype showed up many times. The V and J genes are TRBV30 and TRBJ2-4; 13 bases are shared with TRBD2. The CDR3 is 16 amino acids. CDR1 and CDR2 from the germline V gene are GTSNPN and SVGIG (reference sequence). The V gene end was trimmed by 1 base and the J gene end by 6 bases; junction bases not matched to a gene: 6. DNA of the CDR3: TGTGCCTGGAGTGGGGGACTAGCGGGATTACGAAACATTCAGTACTTC. It specifies CAWSGGLAGLRNIQYF.

This clonotype showed up many times. The gene calls are TRBV2 and TRBJ1-1; D is perhaps TRBD1 (6 bases). V lost 4 bases, J lost 4 bases, and 22 bases lay in between. This CDR3 spans 17 amino acids. Germline assignment: CDR1 SNHLY and CDR2 FYNNEI. CDR3 nucleotides: TGTGCCAGCAGTGGATTTCTGTCGGGGGCTTTGGGCACTGAAGCTTTCTTT. This encodes CASSGFLSGALGTEAFF.

V usage is TRBV7-8 and J usage is TRBJ2-3; D may be TRBD2 (7 bases). Looked up from germline, CDR1 is SGHVS and CDR2 is FQNEAQ. V gave up 2 bases and J gave up 2 bases, with 17 bases separating them. There are 17 residues in the CDR3. CDR3 sequence reads: CASSLRGRRGPTDTQYF. DNA of the CDR3: TGTGCCAGCAGCTTAAGGGGGAGGCGGGGGCCCACAGATACGCAGTATTTT.

This clonotype turned up a few times. The DNA of the CDR3 is TGTGCCATCAGTGTACAGGGGGTAACCTACGAGCAGTACTTC. Its protein product is CAISVQGVTYEQYF. V is TRBV10-3 and J is TRBJ2-7; TRBD1 matches 8 bases. V trimming: 4 bases; J trimming: 2 bases; junction bases outside the gene matches: 4. The germline CDR1 and CDR2 sequences are ENHRY and SYGVKD. This CDR3 spans 14 amino acids.

This clonotype was observed at least ten times. The chain uses TRBV20-1 and TRBJ1-1, with a possible D match to TRBD1 (5 bases). This CDR3 spans 13 amino acids. Trimming stripped 5 bases from V and 0 bases from J, with 10 bases between. CDR1 DFQATT and CDR2 SNEGSKA come from the germline V gene (reference sequence). The CDR3 sequence: CSAGDGMNTEAFF. The CDR3 coding sequence is TGCAGTGCTGGGGACGGGATGAACACTGAAGCTTTCTTT.

Notes on this clonotype: Being one base from a much bigger clone, this may be a read error. The chain employs TRBV10-3 and TRBJ1-2; no reliable D call. The CDR3 is 13 amino acids. The germline CDR1 and CDR2 sequences are ENHRY and SYGVKD. V was pared by 2 bases and J by 0 bases, with 4 bases between. The CDR3 nucleotides read TGTGCCATCAGTGAGGCAGCTAACTATGGCTACACCTTC. Protein product: CAISEAANYGYTF.

This sequence joins TRBV5-8 and TRBJ2-1, with 9 bases aligning to TRBD1. CDR3 size: 15 residues. The J segment lost 3 bases and the V segment lost 5 bases, leaving 6 bases of the junction unmatched. Germline assignment: CDR1 SGHTS and CDR2 YDEGEE. In DNA form, the CDR3 reads TGTGCCAGCAGTCTACAGGGGGCGTTCTACAATGAGCAGTTCTTC. Its translation is CASSLQGAFYNEQFF.

V usage is TRBV12-3 or TRBV12-4 and J usage is TRBJ1-6; 7 positions match TRBD1. The V and J ends lost 4 bases and 10 bases, in that order; junction bases with no gene match: 10. The CDR3 sequence is 15 residues long. The CDR3 bases are TGTGCCAGCAGTTCCTGGACAGGCATTGGGTCACCCCTCCACTTT. It encodes CASSSWTGIGSPLHF.

Only a few counts were recorded for this clonotype. The chain carries TRBV19 and TRBJ1-1, with D hard to call. Trimming cost V 7 bases and J 3 bases, with 18 bases left between them. CDR3 size: 15 residues. Per the germline V gene, CDR1 is LNHDA and CDR2 is SQIVND (reference sequence). The DNA for the CDR3 is TGTGCCAGTACCACCTATCGGTTCACGGACACTGAAGCTTTCTTT. It encodes CASTTYRFTDTEAFF.

CDR3 region: CASSQYRSLGKLFF. CDR3 sequence (DNA): TGTGCCAGCAGCCAATACCGGTCATTGGGAAAACTGTTTTTT. The V and J genes are TRBV14 and TRBJ1-4; D unclear. The V end was cut by 2 bases, the J end by 10 bases, with 14 bases between. The CDR3 consists of 14 residues. Germline CDR1 reads SGHDN; CDR2 reads FVKESK.

The chain is built from TRBV2 and TRBJ2-2, with 13 bases aligning to TRBD2. The V gene's germline CDR1 is SNHLY and CDR2 FYNNEI. The CDR3 contains 17 residues. J was trimmed by 6 bases and V by 3 bases; bases with no gene match: 7. CDR3 coding DNA: TGTGCCAGCAGTGATTCTGGACTAGCGGGAGTATCCGGGGAGCTGTTTTTT. This translates into CASSDSGLAGVSGELFF.

This clonotype was counted ten times or more. The chain couples TRBV5-1 to TRBJ2-1; 10 bases agree with TRBD2. With V trimmed by 5 bases and J by 6 bases, 11 bases remained unmatched. Germline values: CDR1 SGHRS, CDR2 YFSETQ. CDR3 size: 16 residues. The CDR3 loop is CASRLGSGRVGNEQFF. In nucleotides, the CDR3 is TGCGCCAGCAGACTAGGGAGCGGGAGGGTAGGCAATGAGCAGTTCTTC.

This clonotype has at least ten counts. V gene TRBV7-9 combines with J gene TRBJ2-7; D uncertain. Per germline, CDR1 SEHNR and CDR2 FQNEAQ (reference sequence). CDR3 length equals 12 residues. Trimming stripped 2 bases from V and 4 bases from J, with 6 bases between. CDR3 sequence reads: CASSLRPYEQYF. The CDR3 DNA sequence: TGTGCCAGCAGCTTACGGCCATACGAGCAGTACTTC.

The sample holds a few counts of this clonotype. V is TRBV12-3 or TRBV12-4 and J is TRBJ2-3; D uncertain. CDR3 length: 16 amino acids. The chain's CDR3 is CASLPNQKRFKDTQYF. CDR3 DNA: TGTGCTAGTCTCCCCAACCAGAAACGCTTCAAAGATACGCAGTATTTT.

This clonotype was seen a handful of times. The V gene is TRBV11-3, the J gene TRBJ2-1, with D unresolved. V gave up 7 bases and J gave up 9 bases, with 16 bases separating them. This CDR3 is built from 13 residues. CDR1 is SGHNT, CDR2 YENEEA, per germline. CDR3 bases: TGTGCCAGCAAGCCCGCGGTGGCAAGTGAGCAGTTCTTC. Its translation is CASKPAVASEQFF.

This clonotype was counted a few times. The gene calls are TRBV20-1 and TRBJ2-6; 7 bases map to TRBD1. Germline CDR1 DFQATT, CDR2 SNEGSKA (reference sequence). J gave up 0 bases and V 0 bases, and 8 bases lay outside the gene matches. The CDR3 has 18 residues. CDR3 sequence (DNA): TGCAGTGCTAGAGATCCACGGACAGGTTCCTCTGGGGCCAACGTCCTGACTTTC. This gives the protein CSARDPRTGSSGANVLTF.

This clonotype was counted ten times or more. V gene TRBV20-1 combines with J gene TRBJ2-1; 8 positions match TRBD2. The CDR3 has 16 amino acids. The germline V gene encodes CDR1 DFQATT and CDR2 SNEGSKA (reference sequence). The V and J ends lost 3 bases and 0 bases, in that order; junction bases with no gene match: 7. CDR3 amino acids: CSASREGTYSYNEQFF. The CDR3 DNA reads as TGCAGTGCTAGCCGGGAGGGGACCTACTCCTACAATGAGCAGTTCTTC.